This T cell receptor beta chain was identified during a study of CD4 T cells in relation to SARS-CoV-2 and coronaviruses. The ends lost 2 bases at V and 8 bases at J; junction bases unmatched: 13. Germline V gives CDR1 LNHDA, CDR2 SQIVND (reference sequence). The CDR3 has 18 residues. A word on this clone: Its specificity is not known.

Unexposed donor CD4+ T cells date from about 2011-2018, before the COVID-19 pandemic. The cells were cultured for over eight days before CD4+ T cells were isolated. Generated by immunoSEQ multiplex PCR, the TCRdb table keeps only in-frame clones and is missing some. This sample has roughly 20,000 clones; 76% occur once, and the top ten carry approximately 15%. The clonotype originates from a human donor in good health. Sequenced sample: CD4+ T cells from PBMCs, cultured in vitro. The chain uses TRBV19 and TRBJ2-1; 12 bases line up with TRBD2. The CDR3 nucleotides are TGTGCCAGTAGTATACAGGGTAGTAGGACTAGCGGGACTTATGAGCAGTTCTTC. This gives the protein CASSIQGSRTSGTYEQFF.